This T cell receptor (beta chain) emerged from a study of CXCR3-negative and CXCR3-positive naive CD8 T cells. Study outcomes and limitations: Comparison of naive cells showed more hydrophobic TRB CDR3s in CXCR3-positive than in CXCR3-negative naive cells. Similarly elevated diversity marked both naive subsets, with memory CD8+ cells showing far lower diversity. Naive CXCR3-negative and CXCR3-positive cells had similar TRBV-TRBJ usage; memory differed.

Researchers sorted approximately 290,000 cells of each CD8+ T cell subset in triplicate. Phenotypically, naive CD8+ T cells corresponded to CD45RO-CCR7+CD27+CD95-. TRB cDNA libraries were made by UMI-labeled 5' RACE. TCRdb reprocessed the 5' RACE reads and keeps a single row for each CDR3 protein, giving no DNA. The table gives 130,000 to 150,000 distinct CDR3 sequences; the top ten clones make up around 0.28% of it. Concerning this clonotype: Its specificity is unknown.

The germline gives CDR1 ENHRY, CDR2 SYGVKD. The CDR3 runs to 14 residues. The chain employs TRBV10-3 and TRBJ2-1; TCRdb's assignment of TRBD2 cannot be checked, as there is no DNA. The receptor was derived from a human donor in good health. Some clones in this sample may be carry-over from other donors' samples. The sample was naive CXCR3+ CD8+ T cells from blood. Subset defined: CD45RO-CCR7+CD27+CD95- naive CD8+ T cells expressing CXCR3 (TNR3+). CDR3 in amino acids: CAINSERGWNEQFF.